This TCR beta chain was captured in a study of cytomegalovirus exposure and HLA in healthy donors. Overall study results and limits: Most TCR beta V segments were productive about 87% or about 30% of the time in an earlier analysis.

In its sample, this clone was seen a few times. Its antigen is still unknown. PCR amplification relied on 60 Vbeta primers (plus 13 Jbeta primers). The method was immunoSEQ multiplex PCR; TCRdb's version includes in-frame clones alone and lacks a portion of them. The table has about 60,000 clones, around two thirds seen once. The donors were healthy bone marrow donors. This CDR3 comprises 12 residues. V was pared by 8 bases and J by 4 bases, with 11 bases between. Germline CDR1 SNHLY, CDR2 FYNNEI. The receptor's source is a woman aged 55-70 years in good health and CMV-seropositive. Input material: PBMCs. The rearrangement links TRBV2 to TRBJ1-1; possible D gene TRBD1, 5 bases. The CDR3 spells CASGGTATEAFF. CDR3 bases: TGTGCCAGCGGCGGGACGGCCACTGAAGCTTTCTTT.